The source of this T cell receptor (beta chain) is a study of CD8 T cells in ankylosing spondylitis. The study, taken as a whole, reports: CD8+ disease-linked clones were present at relatively low frequencies in blood.

Trimming cost V 6 bases and J 0 bases, with 14 bases left between them. Germline loops: CDR1 MNHEY, CDR2 SVGEGT. The CDR3 loop spans 15 amino acids. Comment on this clonotype: Its antigen remains unknown.

For TCR beta, libraries came from quantitative 5'-RACE with molecular barcodes. TCRdb redid the calling of the 5' RACE reads with MiXCR, one entry per CDR3 protein. Of 150,000 to 200,000 distinct CDR3 sequences in the sample, 10% to 15% were seen once. The sequence was collected from a female donor with ankylosing spondylitis or in good health (not recorded which). The V gene is TRBV6-2 or TRBV6-3, the J gene TRBJ1-1, with no clear D. Material for sequencing was blood, either unsorted or a sorted T cell fraction (not recorded which). The CDR3 loop is CASSPAGFMNTEAFF. CDR3 coding DNA: TGTGCCAGCAGCCCTGCGGGGTTCATGAACACTGAAGCTTTCTTT.